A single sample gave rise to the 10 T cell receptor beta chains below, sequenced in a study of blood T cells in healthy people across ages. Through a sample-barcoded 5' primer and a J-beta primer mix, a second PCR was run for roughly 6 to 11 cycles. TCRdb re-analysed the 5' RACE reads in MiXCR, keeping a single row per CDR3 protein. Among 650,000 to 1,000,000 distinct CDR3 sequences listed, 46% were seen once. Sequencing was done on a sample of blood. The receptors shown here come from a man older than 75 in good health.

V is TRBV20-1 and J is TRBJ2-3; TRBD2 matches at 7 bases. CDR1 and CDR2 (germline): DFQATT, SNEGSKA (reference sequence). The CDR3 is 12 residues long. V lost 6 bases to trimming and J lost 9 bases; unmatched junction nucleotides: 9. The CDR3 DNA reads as TGCAGTGCCAGGGCGGATAGCGGGACGCAGTATTTT. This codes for CSARADSGTQYF.

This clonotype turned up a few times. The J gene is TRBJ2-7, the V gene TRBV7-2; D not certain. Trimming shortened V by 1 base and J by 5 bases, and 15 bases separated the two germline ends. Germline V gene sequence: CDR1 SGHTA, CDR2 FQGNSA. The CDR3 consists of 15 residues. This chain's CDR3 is CASSLVEGRRDEQYF. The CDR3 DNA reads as TGTGCCAGCAGCTTAGTGGAAGGACGCCGGGACGAGCAGTACTTC.

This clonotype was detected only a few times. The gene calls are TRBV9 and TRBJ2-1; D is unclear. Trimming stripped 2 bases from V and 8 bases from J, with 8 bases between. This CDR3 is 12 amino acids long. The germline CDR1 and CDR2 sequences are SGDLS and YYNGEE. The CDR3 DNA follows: TGTGCCAGCAGCGTCGGTGTAGATGAGCAGTTCTTC. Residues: CASSVGVDEQFF.

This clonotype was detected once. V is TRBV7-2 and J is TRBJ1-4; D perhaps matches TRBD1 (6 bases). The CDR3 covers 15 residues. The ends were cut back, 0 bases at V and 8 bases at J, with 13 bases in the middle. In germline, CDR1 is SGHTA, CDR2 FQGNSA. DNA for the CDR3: TGTGCCAGCAGCTTAGCGCAGGGGCCCTTAGAAAAACTGTTTTTT. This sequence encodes CASSLAQGPLEKLFF.

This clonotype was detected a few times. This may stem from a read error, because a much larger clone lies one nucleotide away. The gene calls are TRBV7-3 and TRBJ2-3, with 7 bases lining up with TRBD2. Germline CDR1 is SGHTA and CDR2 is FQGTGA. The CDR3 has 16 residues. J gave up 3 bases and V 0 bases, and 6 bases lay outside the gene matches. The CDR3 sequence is CASSLTGRAGTDTQYF. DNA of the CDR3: TGTGCCAGCAGCTTAACGGGACGAGCGGGAACAGATACGCAGTATTTT.

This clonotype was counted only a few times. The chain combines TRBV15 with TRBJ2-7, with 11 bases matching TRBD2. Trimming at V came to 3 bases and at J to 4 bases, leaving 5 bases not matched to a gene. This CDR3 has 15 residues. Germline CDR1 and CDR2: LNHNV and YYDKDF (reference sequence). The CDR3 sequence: CATSSSGTSGYEQYF. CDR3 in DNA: TGTGCCACCAGCAGCTCCGGGACTAGCGGTTACGAGCAGTACTTC.

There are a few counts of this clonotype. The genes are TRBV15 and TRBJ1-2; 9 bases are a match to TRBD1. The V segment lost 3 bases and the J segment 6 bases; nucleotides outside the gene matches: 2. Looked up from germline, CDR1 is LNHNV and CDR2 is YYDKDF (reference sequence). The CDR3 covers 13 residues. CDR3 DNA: TGTGCCACCAGCAGTACAGGGGGCAATGGCTACACCTTC. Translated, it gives CATSSTGGNGYTF. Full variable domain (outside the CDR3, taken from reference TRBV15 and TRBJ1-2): DAMVIQNPRYQVTQFGKPVTLSCSQTLNHNVMYWYQQKSSQAPKLLFHYYDKDFNNEADTPDNFQSRRPNTSFCFLDIRSPGLGDTAMYLCATSSTGGNGYTFGSGTRLTVV.

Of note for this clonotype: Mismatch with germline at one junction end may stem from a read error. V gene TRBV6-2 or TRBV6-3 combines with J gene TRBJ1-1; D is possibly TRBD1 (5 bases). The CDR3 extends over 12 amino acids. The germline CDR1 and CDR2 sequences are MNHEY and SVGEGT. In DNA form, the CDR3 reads TGTGCCCGCAGTTACTCGCAGGGAGGAGCTTTCTTT. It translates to CARSYSQGGAFF.

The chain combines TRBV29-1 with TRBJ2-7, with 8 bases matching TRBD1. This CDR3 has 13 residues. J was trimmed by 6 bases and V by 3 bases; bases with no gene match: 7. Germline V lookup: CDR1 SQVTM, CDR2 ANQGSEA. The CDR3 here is CSVDAQGGREQYF. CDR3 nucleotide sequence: TGCAGCGTTGACGCACAGGGGGGTCGCGAGCAGTACTTC.

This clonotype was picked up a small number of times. CDR3 residues: CSARGEGDGEQYF. DNA of the CDR3: TGCAGTGCTAGAGGGGAGGGGGATGGCGAGCAGTACTTC. V is TRBV20-1 and J is TRBJ2-5, with a possible D match to TRBD2 (7 bases). The J call may be in error: the DNA end matches TRBJ2-7 better. Germline V lookup: CDR1 DFQATT, CDR2 SNEGSKA (reference sequence). The CDR3 totals 13 residues.